The 14 T cell receptor beta chains below were found in one sample sequenced in a study of identical twins. One entry per CDR3 protein results from TCRdb running MiXCR on the 5' RACE reads. The sample records 400,000 to 650,000 distinct CDR3 sequences, about 20% being singletons. These data also formed part of another study, on T cells expressing NK-cell markers.

The specimen was CD4+ T cells sorted from blood. These receptors came from a woman aged 18-29 years in good health.

This clonotype occurred a few times. This chain connects TRBV20-1 to TRBJ1-1; no firm D call. V shed 2 bases and J shed 5 bases, with 9 bases lying between them. Germline CDR1 and CDR2: DFQATT and SNEGSKA (reference sequence). CDR3 length equals 12 residues. The CDR3 loop is CSARNRRTEAFF. CDR3 nucleotides: TGCAGTGCTAGAAACCGGAGGACTGAAGCTTTCTTT.

J is TRBJ2-5 and V is TRBV5-1; tentative D call: TRBD2 (6 bases). CDR3 length: 14 amino acids. The V and J ends lost 6 bases and 4 bases respectively, with 16 bases between them. Looked up from germline, CDR1 is SGHRS and CDR2 is YFSETQ. In DNA, the CDR3 is TGCGCCAGCAAATGGGCGGGAATGAGAGAGACCCAGTACTTC. Amino acids: CASKWAGMRETQYF.

This rearrangement joins TRBV20-1 to TRBJ2-3; 11 bases agree with TRBD2. V lost 3 bases to trimming and J lost 5 bases; unmatched junction nucleotides: 7. The CDR3 has 15 amino acids. The V gene's germline CDR1 is DFQATT and CDR2 SNEGSKA (reference sequence). The CDR3, as DNA: TGCAGTGCTAGTAGCGGGAGGGGTATAGGAGATACGCAGTATTTT. Translated: CSASSGRGIGDTQYF.

The chain uses TRBV9 and TRBJ2-2; the match to TRBD1 covers 7 bases. Germline assignment: CDR1 SGDLS and CDR2 YYNGEE. V was pared by 3 bases and J by 7 bases, with 12 bases of the junction left unmatched. The CDR3 covers 16 residues. The CDR3: CASSAAPTGVIGELFF. CDR3 nucleotides: TGTGCCAGCAGCGCCGCTCCAACAGGGGTGATCGGGGAGCTGTTTTTT. Looking up the rest from reference TRBV9 and TRBJ2-2 gives the full variable domain: DSGVTQTPKHLITATGQRVTLRCSPRSGDLSVYWYQQSLDQGLQFLIQYYNGEERAKGNILERFSAQQFPDLHSELNLSSLELGDSALYFCASSAAPTGVIGELFFGEGSRLTVL.

The rearrangement uses TRBV12-3 or TRBV12-4 and TRBJ2-7; D may match TRBD1 or TRBD2 (5 bases each). Deletions cut 9 bases from V and 4 bases from J, with 25 bases between. The CDR3 consists of 16 residues. CDR3 residues: CASRRLAGQVAYEQYF. In DNA form, the CDR3 reads TGTGCCAGTAGGCGTCTAGCAGGACAAGTTGCGTACGAGCAGTACTTC.

The gene calls are TRBV20-1 and TRBJ1-2; 9 bases agree with TRBD1. This CDR3 region has 14 residues. Germline-derived CDR1 and CDR2 are DFQATT and SNEGSKA (reference sequence). V was pared by 5 bases and J by 6 bases, with 10 bases of the junction left unmatched. The CDR3: CSAPSGTGLNGYTF. The CDR3 region has the DNA TGCAGTGCTCCATCCGGGACAGGGCTTAATGGCTACACCTTC.

This clonotype was counted a few times. V is TRBV12-3 or TRBV12-4 and J is TRBJ2-1; D assignment may be TRBD1 or TRBD2 (6 bases each). The CDR3 has 16 residues. V lost 7 bases, J lost 7 bases, and 23 bases lay in between. This CDR3 reads CASKGGGAGIWNEQFF. The CDR3 bases are TGTGCCAGCAAGGGGGGCGGGGCAGGGATATGGAATGAGCAGTTCTTC.

This clonotype has just a few counts. The J gene is TRBJ2-1, the V gene TRBV2, with D hard to call. Germline CDR1 and CDR2: SNHLY and FYNNEI. The CDR3 is 14 amino acids. V was pared by 3 bases and J by 10 bases, with 16 bases between. CDR3 DNA: TGTGCCAGCAGTGATGTTAGAGTAATCGGGGAGCAGTTCTTC. Translation: CASSDVRVIGEQFF.

The V gene is TRBV2, the J gene TRBJ1-3, with D unresolved. CDR1 SNHLY and CDR2 FYNNEI come from the germline V gene. The length of the CDR3 is 16 residues. V was shortened by 1 base and J by 7 bases, with 17 bases between the two germline ends. CDR3 protein: CASSEVWGGSPNTIYF. CDR3 DNA sequence: TGTGCCAGCAGTGAAGTTTGGGGAGGGTCGCCGAACACCATATATTTT.

This clonotype was found a few times. The V gene is TRBV20-1, the J gene TRBJ2-1; tentatively, D is TRBD1 (5 bases). CDR1 and CDR2 from the germline V gene are DFQATT and SNEGSKA (reference sequence). This CDR3 region has 11 residues. V gave up 5 bases and J gave up 4 bases, with 6 bases separating them. The CDR3 protein is CSAGAYNEQFF. Written as DNA, the CDR3 is TGCAGTGCTGGGGCTTACAATGAGCAGTTCTTC.

This clonotype came up a few times. V and J are TRBV7-2 and TRBJ2-7; 9 bases map to TRBD1. Trimming cost V 3 bases and J 2 bases; bases outside gene matches: 5. This CDR3 comprises 15 residues. Germline assignment: CDR1 SGHTA and CDR2 FQGNSA. CDR3 region: CASSLGTGLTYEQYF. The CDR3 DNA sequence: TGTGCCAGCAGCTTGGGGACAGGGCTTACCTACGAGCAGTACTTC.

The chain has TRBV12-3 or TRBV12-4 and TRBJ1-3; 7 positions match TRBD1. This CDR3 comprises 15 residues. V lost 6 bases, J lost 3 bases, and 8 bases stayed unmatched. For the CDR3, the DNA is TGTGCCAGCAGCTCTAGGACAGGCTTTGGAAACACCATATATTTT. It translates to CASSSRTGFGNTIYF.

This clonotype occurred a few times. V and J are TRBV10-3 and TRBJ2-1, with 15 bases that match TRBD2. After removal of 8 bases from V and 4 bases from J, the junction contained 0 bases not matched to a gene. This CDR3 has 14 residues. From germline, CDR1 is ENHRY and CDR2 SYGVKD. CDR3 region: CAIGLAGGYNEQFF. The CDR3 DNA reads as TGTGCCATCGGACTAGCGGGGGGGTACAATGAGCAGTTCTTC.

V usage is TRBV20-1 and J usage is TRBJ2-1; possible D gene TRBD2, 6 bases. There are 15 residues in the CDR3. CDR1 and CDR2 from the germline V gene are DFQATT and SNEGSKA (reference sequence). V dropped 2 bases and J dropped 2 bases, with 13 bases sitting between them. CDR3 nucleotides: TGCAGTGCTAGACAAACGGGAGTCACCTACAATGAGCAGTTCTTC. It yields the protein CSARQTGVTYNEQFF.